This TCR beta chain emerged from a study of blood T cell repertoires in COVID-19. The repertoire was sequenced with immunoSEQ multiplex PCR; TCRdb's copy has only in-frame clones and lacks some. The sample carries about 400,000 clones, 70% to 90% recorded once. The V segment lost 1 base and the J segment 3 bases; nucleotides outside the gene matches: 3. The CDR3 has 15 amino acids. The source material was PBMCs or T cells enriched from blood (not recorded which). The source is a woman aged 40 to 50 with acute COVID-19. The chain is built from TRBV23-1 and TRBJ1-5; 7 nucleotides align to TRBD1. TRBV23-1 is an open reading frame whose function is uncertain. This CDR3 is CASSQCGTDNQPQHF. The CDR3, as DNA: TGCGCCAGCAGTCAATGCGGGACAGACAATCAGCCCCAGCATTTT.